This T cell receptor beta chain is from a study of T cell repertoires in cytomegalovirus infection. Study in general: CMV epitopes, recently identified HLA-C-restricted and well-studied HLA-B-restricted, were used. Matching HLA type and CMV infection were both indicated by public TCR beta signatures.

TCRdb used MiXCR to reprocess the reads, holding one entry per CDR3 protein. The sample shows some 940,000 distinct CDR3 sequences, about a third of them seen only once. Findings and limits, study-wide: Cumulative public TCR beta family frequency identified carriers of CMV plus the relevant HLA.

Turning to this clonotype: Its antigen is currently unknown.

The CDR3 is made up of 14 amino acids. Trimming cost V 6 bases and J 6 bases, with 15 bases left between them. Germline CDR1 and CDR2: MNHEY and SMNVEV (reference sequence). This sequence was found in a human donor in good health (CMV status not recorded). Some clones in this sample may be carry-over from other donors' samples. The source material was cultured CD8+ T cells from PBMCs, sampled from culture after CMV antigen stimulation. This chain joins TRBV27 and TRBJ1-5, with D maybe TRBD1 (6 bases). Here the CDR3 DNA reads TGTGCCAGCAGGCCTATCGGGGGCAGTCAGCCCCAGCATTTT. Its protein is CASRPIGGSQPQHF.